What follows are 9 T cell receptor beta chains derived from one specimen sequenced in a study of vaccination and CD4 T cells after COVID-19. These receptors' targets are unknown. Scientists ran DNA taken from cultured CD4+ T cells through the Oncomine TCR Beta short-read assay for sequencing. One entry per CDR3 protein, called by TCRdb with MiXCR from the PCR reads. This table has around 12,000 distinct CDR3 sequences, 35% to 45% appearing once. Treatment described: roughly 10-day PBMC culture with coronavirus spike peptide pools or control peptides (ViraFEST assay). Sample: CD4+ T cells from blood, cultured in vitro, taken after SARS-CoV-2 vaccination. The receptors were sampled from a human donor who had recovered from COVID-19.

The chain's CDR3 is CASSPGVYYEQYF. The CDR3 DNA is TGTGCCAGCAGCCCCGGGGTTTACTACGAGCAGTACTTC. The J gene is TRBJ2-7, the V gene TRBV7-9, with D perhaps matching TRBD2 (5 bases). With 5 bases removed from V and 3 bases from J, the gap between germline ends came to 11 bases. This CDR3 is built from 13 residues. The germline V gene has CDR1 SEHNR and CDR2 FQNEAQ (reference sequence).

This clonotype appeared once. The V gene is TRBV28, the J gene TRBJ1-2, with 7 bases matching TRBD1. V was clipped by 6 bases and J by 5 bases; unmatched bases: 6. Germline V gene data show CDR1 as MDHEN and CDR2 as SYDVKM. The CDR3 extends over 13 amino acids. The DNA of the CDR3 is TGTGCCAGCAGCCTCGACAGGGTTTATGGCTACACCTTC. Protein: CASSLDRVYGYTF.

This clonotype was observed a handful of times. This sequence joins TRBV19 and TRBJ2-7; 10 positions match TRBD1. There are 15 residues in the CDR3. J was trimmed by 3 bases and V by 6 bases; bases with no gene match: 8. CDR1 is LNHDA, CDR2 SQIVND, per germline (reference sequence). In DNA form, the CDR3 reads TGTGCCAGTAGCCTATCGACAGGGGGCGGCTACGAGCAGTACTTC. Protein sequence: CASSLSTGGGYEQYF.

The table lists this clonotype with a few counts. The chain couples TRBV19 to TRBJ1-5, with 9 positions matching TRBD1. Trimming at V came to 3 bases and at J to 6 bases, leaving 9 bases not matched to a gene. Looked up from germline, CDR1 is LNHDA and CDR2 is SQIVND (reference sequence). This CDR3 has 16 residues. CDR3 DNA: TGTGCCAGTAGTATGTGGGGGACAGGGTACGGTCAGCCCCAGCATTTT. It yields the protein CASSMWGTGYGQPQHF.

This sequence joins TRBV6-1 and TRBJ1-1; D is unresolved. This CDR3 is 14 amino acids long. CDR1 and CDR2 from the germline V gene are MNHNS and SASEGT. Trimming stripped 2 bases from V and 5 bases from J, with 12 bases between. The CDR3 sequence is CASSENWVGTEAFF. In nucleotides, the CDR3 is TGTGCCAGCAGTGAAAACTGGGTAGGGACTGAAGCTTTCTTT.

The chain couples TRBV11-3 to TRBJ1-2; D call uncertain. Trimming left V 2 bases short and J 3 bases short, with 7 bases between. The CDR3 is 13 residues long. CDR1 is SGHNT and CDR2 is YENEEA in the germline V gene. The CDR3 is CASSLQEHYGYTF. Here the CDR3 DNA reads TGTGCCAGCAGCTTACAAGAACACTATGGCTACACCTTC. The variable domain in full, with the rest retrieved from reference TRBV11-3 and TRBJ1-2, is EAGVVQSPRYKIIEKKQPVAFWCNPISGHNTLYWYLQNLGQGPELLIRYENEEAVDDSQLPKDRFSAERLKGVDSTLKIQPAELGDSAVYLCASSLQEHYGYTFGSGTRLTVV.

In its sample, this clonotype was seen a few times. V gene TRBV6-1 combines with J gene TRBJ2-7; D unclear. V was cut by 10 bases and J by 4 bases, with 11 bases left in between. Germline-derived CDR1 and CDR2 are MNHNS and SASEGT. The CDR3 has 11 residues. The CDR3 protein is CATRSAYEQYF. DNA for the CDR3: TGTGCCACCCGTTCCGCTTACGAGCAGTACTTC.

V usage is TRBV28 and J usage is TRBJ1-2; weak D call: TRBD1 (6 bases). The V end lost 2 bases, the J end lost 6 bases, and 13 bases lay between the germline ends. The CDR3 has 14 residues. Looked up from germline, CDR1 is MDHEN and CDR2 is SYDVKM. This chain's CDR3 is CASSLGGQGHGYTF. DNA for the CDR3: TGTGCCAGCAGTTTAGGAGGGCAGGGGCATGGCTACACCTTC.

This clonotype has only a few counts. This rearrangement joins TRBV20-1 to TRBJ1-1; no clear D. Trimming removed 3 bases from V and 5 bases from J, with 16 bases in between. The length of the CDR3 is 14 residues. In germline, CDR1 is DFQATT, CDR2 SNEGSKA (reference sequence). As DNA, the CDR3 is TGCAGTGCTAGTAAGTCCCGATCGGGGACTGAAGCTTTCTTT. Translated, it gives CSASKSRSGTEAFF.